The text below deals with one T cell receptor beta chain. Its cognate antigen is unknown. Study-wide points: Tumor Treg TCRs overlapped most with tumor naive CD4+ cells. Whole repertoires were not studied in the larger cohort, only one V-J beta rearrangement.

Cells sorted as Tregs were CD4+, CD25+ and CD127-/low. Looked up from germline, CDR1 is SQVTM and CDR2 is ANQGSEA. V lost 0 bases, J lost 7 bases, and 11 bases stayed unmatched. The CDR3 has 15 amino acids. MiXCR, run by TCRdb on the 5' RACE reads, gives a single entry per CDR3 protein. The data contain tens of thousands of distinct CDR3 sequences, approximately 22% of them seen just once; the ten biggest clones take up under 5%. The TCR originated in a female donor with breast cancer. Sequenced: Tregs sorted from blood. The chain couples TRBV29-1 to TRBJ2-7; 8 nucleotides agree with TRBD1. The CDR3 coding sequence is TGCAGCGTTGAAGAGGGTGGGCAGGGGGCTTCAGAGCAGTACTTC. Protein product: CSVEEGGQGASEQYF.